Listed below are T cell receptor beta chains from one sample, sequenced in a study of blood T cell repertoires in COVID-19. The table came from immunoSEQ multiplex PCR; TCRdb's copy has only in-frame clones and leaves some out. There are approximately 250,000 clones in the sample; 83% occur only once, and around 5.9% lies in the top ten. Material for sequencing was peripheral blood. Receptors were obtained from a human donor in a cohort sampled during active COVID-19. The CDR3 runs from the conserved cysteine through the conserved F or W. A D gene is named only where the DNA matches it firmly. Only part of the rows carry a size: once, few, many, or a class if the clone is expanded.

length: 15
V: TRBV5-1
size: -
J: TRBJ2-5
D: TRBD2
DNA: TGCGCCAGCAGCTTAGGAGCGGGAGCCGTAGAGACCCAGTACTTC
CDR3: CASSLGAGAVETQYF

length: 14
V: TRBV10-1
size: -
J: TRBJ2-2
D: TRBD2
DNA: TGCGCCAGCAGCTCCGCGGGGGACACCGGGGAGCTGTTTTTT
CDR3: CASSSAGDTGELFF

length: 15
V: TRBV23-1
size: -
J: TRBJ2-7
D: TRBD1
DNA: TGCGCCAGCAGTCAAGGCACAGGGGGTTCCTACGAGCAGTACTTC
CDR3: CASSQGTGGSYEQYF

length: 14
V: TRBV6-5
size: few
J: TRBJ1-6
D: -
DNA: TGTGCCAGCAGTTTATCGACAGGAGGATCACCCCTCCACTTT
CDR3: CASSLSTGGSPLHF

length: 17
V: TRBV4-1
size: -
J: TRBJ1-5
D: TRBD1
DNA: TGCGCCAGCAGCCAAGGAGACAGGGTTCGAGAGGATCAGCCCCAGCATTTT
CDR3: CASSQGDRVREDQPQHF

length: 14
V: TRBV5-1
size: few
J: TRBJ2-3
D: TRBD2
DNA: TGCGCCAGCAGCCCTAGCGGAAACACAGATACGCAGTATTTT
CDR3: CASSPSGNTDTQYF

length: 15
V: TRBV6-5
size: -
J: TRBJ1-6
D: TRBD1
DNA: TGTGCCAGCAGTTTGGAAGGGGGCGATAATTCACCCCTCCACTTT
CDR3: CASSLEGGDNSPLHF

length: 16
V: TRBV27
size: once
J: TRBJ1-2
D: TRBD1
DNA: TGTGCCAGCAGTTGGAGCTGGGACAGTTCGAACTATGGCTACACCTTC
CDR3: CASSWSWDSSNYGYTF

length: 15
V: TRBV10-1
size: -
J: TRBJ2-3
D: TRBD2
DNA: TGCGCCAGCAGTGCTACTAGCGGGAGCACAGATACGCAGTATTTT
CDR3: CASSATSGSTDTQYF

length: 15
V: TRBV7-2
size: -
J: TRBJ1-6
D: -
DNA: TGTGCCAGCAGCTTAAAGGTTGCCGGGAGTTCACCCCTCCACTTT
CDR3: CASSLKVAGSSPLHF

length: 12
V: TRBV30
size: once
J: TRBJ1-1
D: -
DNA: TGTGCCTGGAGTGTGGGGACACCCGAAGCTTTCTTT
CDR3: CAWSVGTPEAFF

length: 15
V: TRBV9
size: -
J: TRBJ2-3
D: TRBD2
DNA: TGTGCCAGCAGCGGGTCGGGCGGGAGTGCAGATACGCAGTATTTT
CDR3: CASSGSGGSADTQYF

length: 12
V: TRBV3-1/TRBV3-2
size: -
J: TRBJ2-2
D: -
DNA: TGTGCCAGCAGCCAAGTCGTGGGGGAGCTGTTTTTT
CDR3: CASSQVVGELFF

length: 16
V: TRBV7-9
size: -
J: TRBJ2-1
D: TRBD2
DNA: TGTGCCAGCAGCTTAGGAAGGGGACTAGCGGGTAGTGAGCAGTTCTTC
CDR3: CASSLGRGLAGSEQFF

length: 10
V: TRBV20-1
size: once
J: TRBJ2-1
D: -
DNA: TGCAGTGCAATCGCGAATGAGCAGTTCTTC
CDR3: CSAIANEQFF

length: 16
V: TRBV24-1
size: -
J: TRBJ2-7
D: TRBD1
DNA: TGTGCCACCAGTGATTCCCGGACAGGGGGCGTTTACGAGCAGTACTTC
CDR3: CATSDSRTGGVYEQYF

length: 15
V: TRBV7-2
size: -
J: TRBJ2-3
D: -
DNA: TGTGCCAGCACCATAGGGGGGGGCCGTCGGGCTACGCAGTATTTT
CDR3: CASTIGGGRRATQYF

length: 14
V: TRBV10-3
size: -
J: TRBJ1-6
D: -
DNA: TGTGCCATCAGTGACCAGGGCTCGGATTCACCCCTCCACTTT
CDR3: CAISDQGSDSPLHF

length: 15
V: TRBV7-2
size: -
J: TRBJ1-1
D: TRBD1
DNA: TGTGCCAGCAGCTTATCTGGGGGACAGGGCACTGAAGCTTTCTTT
CDR3: CASSLSGGQGTEAFF

length: 14
V: TRBV6-2/TRBV6-3
size: -
J: TRBJ2-5
D: TRBD1
DNA: TGTGCCAGCAGCCGGGGACAGGGTTTGCAGACCCAGTACTTC
CDR3: CASSRGQGLQTQYF

length: 15
V: TRBV19
size: -
J: TRBJ2-1
D: TRBD2
DNA: TGTGCCAGTAGTGAACCGGGACTAGGGGGCAATGAGCAGTTCTTC
CDR3: CASSEPGLGGNEQFF

length: 14
V: TRBV4-1
size: -
J: TRBJ2-5
D: -
DNA: TGCGCCAGCAGCCAAGCAGGGGTCGGCGAGACCCAGTACTTC
CDR3: CASSQAGVGETQYF

length: 15
V: TRBV15
size: once
J: TRBJ2-7
D: TRBD2
DNA: TGTGCCACCAGCAGTAAGCCTAGCGGGAGGTACGAGCAGTACTTC
CDR3: CATSSKPSGRYEQYF

length: 13
V: TRBV9
size: -
J: TRBJ1-2
D: -
DNA: TGTGCCAGCAGCCCCCAAGGGGCGGAAGGCTACACCTTC
CDR3: CASSPQGAEGYTF

length: 14
V: TRBV7-2
size: -
J: TRBJ1-1
D: -
DNA: TGTGCCAGCAGCTTAGCGCCGGTGAACACTGAAGCTTTCTTT
CDR3: CASSLAPVNTEAFF

length: 12
V: TRBV29-1
size: -
J: TRBJ2-2
D: TRBD1
DNA: TGCAGCGTTGGACAGGGCACCGGGGAGCTGTTTTTT
CDR3: CSVGQGTGELFF

length: 11
V: TRBV12-3/TRBV12-4
size: -
J: TRBJ2-5
D: -
DNA: TGTGCCAGCAGTGTGCGACAGGACCAGTACTTC
CDR3: CASSVRQDQYF

length: 12
V: TRBV7-9
size: -
J: TRBJ2-7
D: -
DNA: TGTGCCAGCAGCTTAGAGGGAGGCGAGCAGTACTTC
CDR3: CASSLEGGEQYF

length: 16
V: TRBV5-4
size: once
J: TRBJ2-3
D: TRBD2
DNA: TGTGCCAGCAGCCTGGAGGCGGGAGGGCTCTCAGATACGCAGTATTTT
CDR3: CASSLEAGGLSDTQYF

length: 14
V: TRBV2
size: -
J: TRBJ2-7
D: TRBD1
DNA: TGTGCCAGCATTGAGGACAGGTTCTCCTACGAGCAGTACTTC
CDR3: CASIEDRFSYEQYF

length: 16
V: TRBV5-4
size: -
J: TRBJ2-5
D: TRBD1
DNA: TGTGCCAGCAGCTTCCAGGGGGCGGCAATCCAAGAGACCCAGTACTTC
CDR3: CASSFQGAAIQETQYF

length: 13
V: TRBV6-5
size: -
J: TRBJ1-1
D: -
DNA: TGTGCCAGCAGACAGGACAGTTACACTGAAGCTTTCTTT
CDR3: CASRQDSYTEAFF

length: 16
V: TRBV7-2
size: -
J: TRBJ2-7
D: -
DNA: TGTGCCAGCAGCTTAAGCCCCGGTGCGGGGTGGGACGAGCAGTACTTC
CDR3: CASSLSPGAGWDEQYF

length: 14
V: TRBV6-5
size: -
J: TRBJ2-7
D: -
DNA: TGTGCCAGCAAAAAGGGGCATCCGGCGGACGAGCAGTACTTC
CDR3: CASKKGHPADEQYF

length: 14
V: TRBV3-1/TRBV3-2
size: -
J: TRBJ2-3
D: TRBD2
DNA: TGTGCCAGCAGCCAAACTAGCGGGAGAGGTACGCAGTATTTT
CDR3: CASSQTSGRGTQYF

length: 14
V: TRBV6-5
size: -
J: TRBJ1-5
D: -
DNA: TGTGCCAGCACCGCAGTAATGACGGGTCAGCCCCAGCATTTT
CDR3: CASTAVMTGQPQHF

length: 16
V: TRBV5-1
size: -
J: TRBJ1-1
D: TRBD1
DNA: TGCGCCAGCAGCCAAGGGACAGGGGGCATAGGCACTGAAGCTTTCTTT
CDR3: CASSQGTGGIGTEAFF

length: 16
V: TRBV4-1
size: few
J: TRBJ2-7
D: TRBD1
DNA: TGCGCCAGCAGCCAAGATACAGGGGGCCGATCCTACGAGCAGTACTTC
CDR3: CASSQDTGGRSYEQYF

length: 13
V: TRBV20-1
size: -
J: TRBJ1-5
D: -
DNA: TGCAGTGCTAGTCGAGGAGGCAATCAGCCCCAGCATTTT
CDR3: CSASRGGNQPQHF

length: 15
V: TRBV11-2
size: large
J: TRBJ1-6
D: TRBD1
DNA: TGTGCCAGCAGCTCAGGGACAGGGGGAAATTCACCCCTCCACTTT
CDR3: CASSSGTGGNSPLHF

length: 12
V: TRBV10-3
size: -
J: TRBJ2-7
D: TRBD1
DNA: TGTGCCATCACAGGACAGGGTGGCGAGCAGTACTTC
CDR3: CAITGQGGEQYF

length: 13
V: TRBV12-3/TRBV12-4
size: -
J: TRBJ2-7
D: -
DNA: TGTGCCAGCAGTTTAGCCCACATGGACGAGCAGTACTTC
CDR3: CASSLAHMDEQYF

length: 14
V: TRBV5-5
size: few
J: TRBJ2-3
D: TRBD1
DNA: TGTGCCAGCAGCGGGACCCAGGGGGTGAATACGCAGTATTTT
CDR3: CASSGTQGVNTQYF